Listed below are T cell receptor beta chains from one sample, sequenced in a study of blood T cell repertoires in COVID-19. Clones were read by immunoSEQ multiplex PCR, and TCRdb kept only the in-frame ones, dropping some. The table has 250,000 or so clones, roughly 86% seen once. The sample comprised peripheral blood. These receptor sequences come from a man aged 40-50 years with active or convalescent COVID-19. Each CDR3 is given with its conserved first and last residue. Fields, in order: J gene, clone size, V gene, D gene, CDR3 DNA, CDR3 protein. A D gene is named only where the DNA matches it firmly. Rows may omit the clone size; those that give it use once, few, many or a size class.

J: TRBJ1-5
size: .
V: TRBV6-5
D: TRBD1
DNA: TGTGCCAGCAGGGTAGCGGCAGGGGGTGATCAGCCCCAGCATTTT
CDR3: CASRVAAGGDQPQHF

J: TRBJ1-3
size: .
V: TRBV2
D: .
DNA: TGTGCCAGCAGTTCAGGGGCCCCTGGAAACACCATATATTTT
CDR3: CASSSGAPGNTIYF

J: TRBJ1-1
size: few
V: TRBV10-3
D: TRBD1
DNA: TGTGCCATCCAGACAGGGGGTAACACTGAAGCTTTCTTT
CDR3: CAIQTGGNTEAFF

J: TRBJ2-2
size: .
V: TRBV5-1
D: .
DNA: TGCGCCAGCAGCTCAGAGGCGGGCGACACCGGGGAGCTGTTTTTT
CDR3: CASSSEAGDTGELFF

J: TRBJ2-7
size: .
V: TRBV5-6
D: TRBD2
DNA: TGTGCCAGCAGCCCGTGGGGGAGGGAATACGAGCAGTACTTC
CDR3: CASSPWGREYEQYF

J: TRBJ2-7
size: .
V: TRBV12-3/TRBV12-4
D: TRBD2
DNA: TGTGCCAGCAGCGGACTAGCGGGAGGTGAGCAGTACTTC
CDR3: CASSGLAGGEQYF

J: TRBJ2-7
size: many
V: TRBV4-1
D: .
DNA: TGCGCCAGTTCCCCAGGGTCCTACGAGCAGTACTTC
CDR3: CASSPGSYEQYF

J: TRBJ2-3
size: .
V: TRBV19
D: TRBD2
DNA: TGTGCCAGTAGTATCGGGAGCGGGAGGCTGACAGATACGCAGTATTTT
CDR3: CASSIGSGRLTDTQYF

J: TRBJ2-5
size: .
V: TRBV7-7
D: TRBD1
DNA: TGTGCCAGCAGCTTAGGCCACAGGGGGCGCGGGGAGACCCAGTACTTC
CDR3: CASSLGHRGRGETQYF

J: TRBJ1-1
size: .
V: TRBV13
D: .
DNA: TGTGCCAGCAGCTTAGGCCTCGGAGGGGATCGAGCTTTCTTT
CDR3: CASSLGLGGDRAFF

J: TRBJ2-1
size: once
V: TRBV3-1/TRBV3-2
D: TRBD1
DNA: TGTGCCAGCAGCCAAACAGGGGGGGAGCAGTTCTTC
CDR3: CASSQTGGEQFF

J: TRBJ1-6
size: .
V: TRBV9
D: TRBD1
DNA: TGTGCCAGCAGCGTAGGGGCAGGGGGGACCTATAATTCACCCCTCCACTTT
CDR3: CASSVGAGGTYNSPLHF

J: TRBJ1-5
size: .
V: TRBV28
D: .
DNA: TGTGCCAGCAGTTTAAGTCAGGGGTCCCAGCCCCAGCATTTT
CDR3: CASSLSQGSQPQHF

J: TRBJ1-2
size: .
V: TRBV9
D: .
DNA: TGTGCCAGCAGCGTTGACAGGAACTATGGCTACACCTTC
CDR3: CASSVDRNYGYTF

J: TRBJ2-7
size: .
V: TRBV7-3
D: TRBD1
DNA: TGTGCCAGCAGCCCCGGGACAGGGAATTTCAACGAGCAGTACTTC
CDR3: CASSPGTGNFNEQYF

J: TRBJ1-1
size: few
V: TRBV4-1
D: .
DNA: TGCGCCAGCAGCCAAGTGGGGCAGGGGAACACTGAAGCTTTCTTT
CDR3: CASSQVGQGNTEAFF

J: TRBJ2-5
size: .
V: TRBV7-9
D: TRBD2
DNA: TGTGCCAGCAGCACCCGGGGGGATGGGACCCAGTACTTC
CDR3: CASSTRGDGTQYF

J: TRBJ1-5
size: .
V: TRBV6-2/TRBV6-3
D: TRBD1
DNA: TGTGCCAGCAGCCAAACAGGGGCCCATCAGCCCCAGCATTTT
CDR3: CASSQTGAHQPQHF

J: TRBJ2-4
size: .
V: TRBV5-4
D: TRBD1
DNA: TGTGCCAGCAGCTTGGAGACAGGGTTAAGCATTCAGTACTTC
CDR3: CASSLETGLSIQYF

J: TRBJ2-7
size: few
V: TRBV9
D: .
DNA: TGTGCCAGCAGCGTAGGGCAGGGCCACTACGAGCAGTACTTC
CDR3: CASSVGQGHYEQYF

J: TRBJ1-1
size: .
V: TRBV6-2/TRBV6-3
D: .
DNA: TGTGCCAGCAGTTATGACCTCGAGCGTGGTTTGAACACTGAAGCTTTCTTT
CDR3: CASSYDLERGLNTEAFF

J: TRBJ2-1
size: .
V: TRBV10-2
D: .
DNA: TGCGCCAGCGAGGACAGTTACAATGAGCAGTTCTTC
CDR3: CASEDSYNEQFF

J: TRBJ1-1
size: once
V: TRBV6-5
D: .
DNA: TGTGCCAGCAGACGCAGGGAGAACACTGAAGCTTTCTTT
CDR3: CASRRRENTEAFF

J: TRBJ2-1
size: .
V: TRBV5-6
D: .
DNA: TGTGCCAGCAGCTTGGCAGGGGCTTTTTTGCCCCACAATGAGCAGTTCTTC
CDR3: CASSLAGAFLPHNEQFF

J: TRBJ2-3
size: once
V: TRBV7-7
D: TRBD2
DNA: TGTGCTAGCAGTAGACTAGCGGATAGCACAGATACGCAGTATTTT
CDR3: CASSRLADSTDTQYF

J: TRBJ1-2
size: .
V: TRBV6-5
D: TRBD1
DNA: TGTGCCAGCAGCTCACAGGGGATGGGCTATGGCTACACCTTC
CDR3: CASSSQGMGYGYTF

J: TRBJ2-1
size: .
V: TRBV5-1
D: TRBD2
DNA: TGCGCCAGCAGCTTGGAAGCGGGAGGGGATTTCTACAATGAGCAGTTCTTC
CDR3: CASSLEAGGDFYNEQFF

J: TRBJ2-7
size: .
V: TRBV14
D: TRBD1
DNA: TGTGCCAGCTCCCAACAGGGGGTTAGTCTGTACTTC
CDR3: CASSQQGVSLYF

J: TRBJ2-7
size: .
V: TRBV20-1
D: .
DNA: TGCAGTGCTAGTCACCCCAGCTCCTACGAGCAGTACTTC
CDR3: CSASHPSSYEQYF

J: TRBJ2-7
size: .
V: TRBV7-2
D: TRBD2
DNA: TGTGCCAGCAGCCTACAGTTGACTAGGACTAGGGCCTACGAGCAGTACTTC
CDR3: CASSLQLTRTRAYEQYF

J: TRBJ2-5
size: .
V: TRBV30
D: .
DNA: TGTGCCTTTGACATCGCGACGGAGACCCAGTACTTC
CDR3: CAFDIATETQYF

J: TRBJ1-1
size: .
V: TRBV7-9
D: .
DNA: TGTGCCATCCGGGGGATGAACACTGAAGCTTTCTTT
CDR3: CAIRGMNTEAFF

J: TRBJ2-1
size: few
V: TRBV28
D: .
DNA: TGTGCCAGCAGTCCCTTTGGGGGGGCTTTTGTGGAGCAGTTCTTC
CDR3: CASSPFGGAFVEQFF

J: TRBJ1-1
size: .
V: TRBV28
D: TRBD1
DNA: TGTGCCAGCATGATAGACAGGGGCACTGAAGCTTTCTTT
CDR3: CASMIDRGTEAFF

J: TRBJ2-1
size: .
V: TRBV11-3
D: TRBD2
DNA: TGTGCCAGCAGCTTAAACGGGAGGGTATACAATGAGCAGTTCTTC
CDR3: CASSLNGRVYNEQFF

J: TRBJ2-3
size: .
V: TRBV19
D: .
DNA: TGTGCCAGTAGTATCGGAGCGAGAGATACGCAGTATTTT
CDR3: CASSIGARDTQYF

J: TRBJ1-6
size: .
V: TRBV6-5
D: .
DNA: TGTGCCAGCAGACGGGAGGTGAATTCACCCCTCCACTTT
CDR3: CASRREVNSPLHF

J: TRBJ1-2
size: .
V: TRBV3-1/TRBV3-2
D: TRBD1
DNA: TGTGCCAGCCGACCAGGGGGCGCGGGGTATGGCTACACCTTC
CDR3: CASRPGGAGYGYTF

J: TRBJ2-1
size: .
V: TRBV5-1
D: .
DNA: TGCGCCAGCAGGCGGGACGGAAATGAGCAGTTCTTC
CDR3: CASRRDGNEQFF

J: TRBJ2-3
size: .
V: TRBV6-5
D: TRBD1
DNA: TGTGCCAGCACCCCCATGGACAGGGCGACAGATACGCAGTATTTT
CDR3: CASTPMDRATDTQYF

J: TRBJ2-7
size: .
V: TRBV18
D: .
DNA: TGTGCCAGCTCACCAAGGAGGGACTTCCCCTACGAGCAGTACTTC
CDR3: CASSPRRDFPYEQYF

J: TRBJ1-3
size: few
V: TRBV5-1
D: .
DNA: TGCGCCAGCAGCTTGGGCTGGGCCTCCTCTGGAAACACCATATATTTT
CDR3: CASSLGWASSGNTIYF

J: TRBJ2-7
size: .
V: TRBV24-1
D: TRBD1
DNA: TGTGCCACCAGTGACACTTCGACAGGGGCCTACGAGCAGTACTTC
CDR3: CATSDTSTGAYEQYF

J: TRBJ2-7
size: once
V: TRBV14
D: .
DNA: TGTGCCAGCAGCCACCTCTACGAGCAGTACTTC
CDR3: CASSHLYEQYF

J: TRBJ2-1
size: .
V: TRBV24-1
D: TRBD2
DNA: TGTGCCACCAGTGGGCCGGGGGGAAGCTCCTACAATGAGCAGTTCTTC
CDR3: CATSGPGGSSYNEQFF

J: TRBJ1-5
size: .
V: TRBV5-6
D: TRBD1
DNA: TGTGCCAGCAGCGGGGGAGGGACAGGGGATTATCAGCCCCAGCATTTT
CDR3: CASSGGGTGDYQPQHF

J: TRBJ2-7
size: .
V: TRBV5-1
D: TRBD1
DNA: TGCGCCAGCAGCTTATCCGGGACAGCATACCTCGAGCAGTACTTC
CDR3: CASSLSGTAYLEQYF

J: TRBJ2-7
size: .
V: TRBV2
D: .
DNA: TGTGCCAGCAGCATCGAGCGGCGGTCGTACTTC
CDR3: CASSIERRSYF

J: TRBJ2-3
size: once
V: TRBV6-5
D: .
DNA: TGTGCCAGCAGTTACTGGGGGGGCCAGGCAGATACGCAGTATTTT
CDR3: CASSYWGGQADTQYF

J: TRBJ1-6
size: .
V: TRBV6-1
D: .
DNA: TGTGCCAGCAGTGAACAGGGCTTAAATTCACCCCTCCACTTT
CDR3: CASSEQGLNSPLHF

J: TRBJ1-5
size: .
V: TRBV7-9
D: TRBD1
DNA: TGTGCCGGACAGGTCTCCAATCAGCCCCAGCATTTT
CDR3: CAGQVSNQPQHF

J: TRBJ1-6
size: .
V: TRBV6-5
D: TRBD1
DNA: TGTGCCAGCAGTTCGGGACAGGAGATCAGGGCCCTCCACTTT
CDR3: CASSSGQEIRALHF

J: TRBJ2-5
size: .
V: TRBV9
D: TRBD2
DNA: TGTGCCAGCAGCGTAATGGTAGCGGGGGGCCGAGGAGAGACCCAGTACTTC
CDR3: CASSVMVAGGRGETQYF

J: TRBJ2-7
size: .
V: TRBV5-1
D: TRBD1
DNA: TGCGCCAGCGCGGAAAGACAGGGGGCTTGGTACGAGCAGTACTTC
CDR3: CASAERQGAWYEQYF